The 11 T cell receptor beta chains below were found in one sample sequenced in a study of T cells in Graves' hyperthyroidism and ophthalmopathy. Using RNA transcripts as the source, TCR beta CDR3 regions were amplified. The HTBI primer set served for first-round RT-PCR of the TCR CDR3. MiXCR, applied by TCRdb to the multiplex PCR reads, yields one record per CDR3 protein. Of a few hundred thousand distinct CDR3 sequences listed, under 15% were seen once; the top ten hold around 9.2%. Sequencing used blood. The receptors come from a woman under 30 with Graves' hyperthyroidism.

This clonotype was observed at least ten times. CDR3 bases: TGCAGTGCTAGAGAGGCTAGCGGCTACGAGCAGTACTTC. This sequence encodes CSAREASGYEQYF. The chain joins TRBV20-1 to TRBJ2-7; 7 nucleotides line up with TRBD2. The V segment lost 0 bases and the J segment 3 bases; nucleotides outside the gene matches: 2. Germline V lookup: CDR1 DFQATT, CDR2 SNEGSKA (reference sequence). The CDR3 contains 13 residues.

This clonotype was seen a few times. The chain couples TRBV20-1 to TRBJ2-1; 7 bases line up with TRBD1. Germline assignment: CDR1 DFQATT and CDR2 SNEGSKA (reference sequence). Germline trimming cut 0 bases from V and 4 bases from J; bases unmatched to any gene: 12. There are 17 residues in the CDR3. The CDR3 sequence: CSARDLTGQSIYNEQFF. CDR3 nucleotides: TGCAGTGCTAGAGATCTTACGGGACAGTCCATTTACAATGAGCAGTTCTTC.

The chain is built from TRBV14 and TRBJ2-1; D might be TRBD1 (7 bases). CDR1 SGHDN and CDR2 FVKESK come from the germline V gene. V lost 4 bases and J 7 bases, leaving 20 bases between the germline ends. This CDR3 has 16 amino acids. The CDR3, as DNA: TGTGCCAGCAGCCCAGTCAGGGGGGTGAAAGGTAATGAGCAGTTCTTC. It yields the protein CASSPVRGVKGNEQFF.

The chain combines TRBV9 with TRBJ2-2; 9 nucleotides align to TRBD1. The germline V gene encodes CDR1 SGDLS and CDR2 YYNGEE. CDR3 length: 16 residues. Trimming at V came to 0 bases and at J to 9 bases, leaving 9 bases not matched to a gene. In DNA form, the CDR3 reads TGTGCCAGCAGCGTAGGGGGACAGGGAGGAAGGTGGGAGCTGTTTTTT. Protein: CASSVGGQGGRWELFF.

Many counts were recorded for this clonotype. The chain uses TRBV6-2 or TRBV6-3 and TRBJ1-3; D gene ambiguous. The V and J ends lost 6 bases and 6 bases respectively, with 9 bases between them. CDR3 length: 12 amino acids. The germline gives CDR1 MNHEY, CDR2 SVGEGT. The CDR3 here is CASSPSENTIYF. CDR3 coding DNA: TGTGCCAGCAGCCCGTCGGAAAACACCATATATTTT.

This clonotype was counted many times. V usage is TRBV12-3 or TRBV12-4 and J usage is TRBJ1-1; no definite D call. Between the trimmed V and J ends, which lost 7 bases and 1 base, there was a span of 16 bases. This CDR3 is built from 15 residues. In DNA, the CDR3 is TGTGCCAGCACTACCCCCCCGGCAGGGAACACTGAAGCTTTCTTT. It is translated as CASTTPPAGNTEAFF.

This clonotype was seen ten or more times. This sequence joins TRBV9 and TRBJ1-4, with 10 positions matching TRBD1. The CDR3 totals 16 residues. J gave up 6 bases and V 0 bases, and 5 bases lay outside the gene matches. CDR1 and CDR2 (germline): SGDLS, YYNGEE. CDR3 DNA: TGTGCCAGCAGCGTAGCTTCGGGACAGGGGCATGAAAAACTGTTTTTT. It is translated as CASSVASGQGHEKLFF.

This clonotype was detected ten times or more. V gene TRBV27 combines with J gene TRBJ1-1; 10 bases are a match to TRBD1. The CDR3 runs 14 residues. The V and J ends lost 6 bases and 4 bases, in that order; junction bases with no gene match: 5. Germline V gives CDR1 MNHEY, CDR2 SMNVEV (reference sequence). In nucleotides, the CDR3 is TGTGCCAGCAGCTGGGGACAGGGGCCCACTGAAGCTTTCTTT. Protein: CASSWGQGPTEAFF.

The DNA of the CDR3 is TGCGCCAGCAGCCAAGGGCAAACTAGCGGGGAGGGAGAGACCCAGTACTTC. Translated: CASSQGQTSGEGETQYF. The chain uses TRBV4-1 and TRBJ2-5; the match to TRBD2 covers 10 bases. The CDR3 consists of 17 residues. The trim removed 1 base at V and 4 bases at J, leaving 9 bases unmatched. CDR1 and CDR2 (germline): MGHRA, YSYEKL.

This clonotype occurred many times. The J gene is TRBJ2-2, the V gene TRBV7-2; D gene unclear. The CDR3 consists of 14 residues. Germline CDR1 is SGHTA and CDR2 is FQGNSA. V was cut by 5 bases and J by 3 bases, with 10 bases left in between. This CDR3 is CASSPRSHTGELFF. The CDR3 DNA sequence: TGTGCCAGCAGCCCCCGGTCCCACACCGGGGAGCTGTTTTTT.

Details on this clonotype: This may stem from a read error, because a much larger clone lies one nucleotide away. In this CDR3 the conserved last residue, phenylalanine or tryptophan, is missing, so a read error is likely. The rearrangement joins TRBV9 to TRBJ1-1; the match to TRBD1 covers 7 bases. The J segment lost 1 base and the V segment lost 4 bases, leaving 13 bases of the junction unmatched. The CDR3 sequence is 17 residues long. Germline CDR1 is SGDLS and CDR2 is YYNGEE. The DNA of the CDR3 is TGTGCCAGCAGCCAAGATCTATGGGACAGCGCGAACACTGAAGCTTTCCTT. Its translation: CASSQDLWDSANTEAFL.